The source of this TCR beta chain is a study of post-analysis software for immune sequencing data. General study findings and limits: Versus controls, multiple sclerosis patients showed significantly lower diversity (normalized Chao1). When the samples were clustered directly with F measure, those that had been prepared in the same batch showed strong co-clustering. Compared with controls, patients had more of five TRBV segments, including TRBV5-6, TRBV5-1 and TRBV20-1.

This clonotype was observed a few times. Its antigen is currently unknown. The CDR3 covers 16 residues. The V and J ends lost 4 bases and 0 bases, in that order; junction bases with no gene match: 8. From germline, CDR1 is SGHKS and CDR2 YYEKEE (reference sequence). The TCR beta cDNA libraries carried unique molecular identifiers. The source material, about 0.9 to 10 million T cells, gave rise to about 500,000 cDNA molecules. A single record per CDR3 protein comes from TCRdb applying MiXCR to the PCR reads. In the table there are about 540,000 distinct CDR3 sequences, roughly 34% of which are singletons.

The sequencing input was blood. The receptor comes from a girl aged 2 to 17 with multiple sclerosis. The chain combines TRBV5-5 with TRBJ2-3; 7 bases map to TRBD2. The CDR3 reads CASSLPGTKSTDTQYF. The CDR3 bases are TGTGCCAGCAGCCTACCCGGGACTAAAAGCACAGATACGCAGTATTTT.